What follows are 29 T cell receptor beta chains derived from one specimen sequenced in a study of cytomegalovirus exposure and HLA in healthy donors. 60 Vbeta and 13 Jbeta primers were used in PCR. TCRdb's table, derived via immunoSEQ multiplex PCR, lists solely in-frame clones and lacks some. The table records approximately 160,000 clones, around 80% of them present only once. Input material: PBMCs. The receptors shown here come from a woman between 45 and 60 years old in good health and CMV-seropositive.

The CDR3 is CASSLSVRNTEAFF. CDR3 sequence (DNA): TGTGCCAGCAGTTTATCCGTCAGGAACACTGAAGCTTTCTTT. The genes are TRBV27 and TRBJ1-1; no firm D call. Germline CDR1 is MNHEY and CDR2 is SMNVEV (reference sequence). V lost 0 bases to trimming and J lost 1 base, with 6 bases between them. The CDR3 length is 14 residues.

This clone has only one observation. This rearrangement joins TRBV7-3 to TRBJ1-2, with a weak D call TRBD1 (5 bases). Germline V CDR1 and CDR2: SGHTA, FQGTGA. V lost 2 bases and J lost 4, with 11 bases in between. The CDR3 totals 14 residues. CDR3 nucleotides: TGTGCCAGCAGCTTAGAAGGGGCTGGCTATGGCTACACCTTC. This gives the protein CASSLEGAGYGYTF.

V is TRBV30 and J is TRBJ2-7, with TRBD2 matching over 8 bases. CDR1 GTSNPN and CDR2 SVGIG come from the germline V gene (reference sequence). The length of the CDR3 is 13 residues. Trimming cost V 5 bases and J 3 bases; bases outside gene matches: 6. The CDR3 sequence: CAWHLRGGYEQYF. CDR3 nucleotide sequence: TGTGCCTGGCACCTCCGGGGGGGCTACGAGCAGTACTTC.

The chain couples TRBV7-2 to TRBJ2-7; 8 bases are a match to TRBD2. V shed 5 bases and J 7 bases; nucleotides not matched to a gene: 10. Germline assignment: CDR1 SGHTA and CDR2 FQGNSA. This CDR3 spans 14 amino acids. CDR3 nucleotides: TGTGCCAGCAGCAGCGGGGGACGGGAATATGAGCAGTACTTC. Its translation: CASSSGGREYEQYF.

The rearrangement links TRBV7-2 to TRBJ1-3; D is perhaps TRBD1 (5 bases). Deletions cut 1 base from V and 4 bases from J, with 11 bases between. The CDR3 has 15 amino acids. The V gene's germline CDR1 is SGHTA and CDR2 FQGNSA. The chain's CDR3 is CASSLGAGWGNTIYF. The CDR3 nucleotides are TGTGCCAGCAGCTTAGGCGCAGGGTGGGGAAACACCATATATTTT.

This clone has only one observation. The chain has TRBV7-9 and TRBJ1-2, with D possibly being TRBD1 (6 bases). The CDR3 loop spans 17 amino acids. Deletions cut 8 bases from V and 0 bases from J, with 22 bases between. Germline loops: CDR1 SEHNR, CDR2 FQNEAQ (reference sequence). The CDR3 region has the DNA TGTGCCAGCGCGCCGGGACAAGCGACTTCAGCTAACTATGGCTACACCTTC. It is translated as CASAPGQATSANYGYTF.

This CDR3 is CASSYGTGGRGYTF. The CDR3 DNA follows: TGTGCCAGCAGCTACGGGACAGGGGGAAGGGGCTACACCTTC. J is TRBJ1-2 and V is TRBV7-2, with 11 bases aligning to TRBD1. The V gene end was trimmed by 4 bases and the J gene end by 8 bases; junction bases not matched to a gene: 6. Germline lookup yields CDR1 SGHTA and CDR2 FQGNSA. This CDR3 has 14 amino acids.

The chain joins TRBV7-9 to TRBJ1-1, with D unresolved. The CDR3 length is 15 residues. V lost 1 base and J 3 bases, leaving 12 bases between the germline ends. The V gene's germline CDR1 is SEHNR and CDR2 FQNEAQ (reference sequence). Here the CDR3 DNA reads TGTGCCAGCAGCTTAGGCCAGTCAAGTGACACTGAAGCTTTCTTT. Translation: CASSLGQSSDTEAFF.

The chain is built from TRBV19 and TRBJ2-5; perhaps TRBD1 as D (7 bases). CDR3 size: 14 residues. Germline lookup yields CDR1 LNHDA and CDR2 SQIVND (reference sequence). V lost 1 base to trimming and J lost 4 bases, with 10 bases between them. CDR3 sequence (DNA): TGTGCCAGTAGTATAGGGAGGGGGCGAGAGACCCAGTACTTC. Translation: CASSIGRGRETQYF.

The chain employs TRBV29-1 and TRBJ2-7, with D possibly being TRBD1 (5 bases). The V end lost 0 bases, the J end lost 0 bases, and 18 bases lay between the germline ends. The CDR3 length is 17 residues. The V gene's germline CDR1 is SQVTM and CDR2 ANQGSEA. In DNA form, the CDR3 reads TGCAGCGTTGAAGATACAGGTATCGGCTCTAACTCCTACGAGCAGTACTTC. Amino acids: CSVEDTGIGSNSYEQYF.

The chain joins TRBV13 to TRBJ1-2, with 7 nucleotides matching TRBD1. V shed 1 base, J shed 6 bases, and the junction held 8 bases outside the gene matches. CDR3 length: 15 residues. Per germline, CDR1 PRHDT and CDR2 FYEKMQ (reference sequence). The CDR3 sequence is CASSLVSRQGHGYTF. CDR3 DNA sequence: TGTGCCAGCAGCTTAGTAAGTAGACAGGGTCATGGCTACACCTTC.

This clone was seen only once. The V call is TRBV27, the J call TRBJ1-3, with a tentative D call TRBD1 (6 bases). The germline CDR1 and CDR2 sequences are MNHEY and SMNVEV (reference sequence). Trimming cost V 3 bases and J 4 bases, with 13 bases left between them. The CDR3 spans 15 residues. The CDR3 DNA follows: TGTGCCAGCAGTTTTTCCACCGACAGGGGAAACACCATATATTTT. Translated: CASSFSTDRGNTIYF.

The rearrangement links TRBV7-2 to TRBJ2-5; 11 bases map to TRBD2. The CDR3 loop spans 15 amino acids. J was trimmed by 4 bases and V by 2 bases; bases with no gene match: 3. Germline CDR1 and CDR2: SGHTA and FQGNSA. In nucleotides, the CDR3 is TGTGCCAGCAGCTTACCGACTAGCGGGGTAGAGACCCAGTACTTC. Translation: CASSLPTSGVETQYF.

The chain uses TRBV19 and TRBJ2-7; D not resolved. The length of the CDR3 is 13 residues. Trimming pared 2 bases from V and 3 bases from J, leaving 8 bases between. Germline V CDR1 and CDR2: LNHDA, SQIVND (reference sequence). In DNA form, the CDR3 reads TGTGCCAGTAGTATAATCCCCTTCTACGAGCAGTACTTC. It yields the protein CASSIIPFYEQYF.

The CDR3 bases are TGTGCCATCAGTGAGTCTAGCGGGAGGGTGGGCACCGGGGAGCTGTTTTTT. Amino acid sequence: CAISESSGRVGTGELFF. This chain connects TRBV10-3 to TRBJ2-2; 11 bases map to TRBD2. CDR1 and CDR2 (germline): ENHRY, SYGVKD. V was clipped by 0 bases and J by 4 bases; unmatched bases: 4. The CDR3 runs 17 residues.

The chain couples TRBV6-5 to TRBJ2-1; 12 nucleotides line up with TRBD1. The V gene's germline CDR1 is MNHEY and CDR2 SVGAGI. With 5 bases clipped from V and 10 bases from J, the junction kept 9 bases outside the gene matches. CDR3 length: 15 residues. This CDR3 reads CASSVTGTGGDEQFF. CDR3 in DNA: TGTGCCAGCAGTGTAACCGGGACAGGGGGCGACGAGCAGTTCTTC.

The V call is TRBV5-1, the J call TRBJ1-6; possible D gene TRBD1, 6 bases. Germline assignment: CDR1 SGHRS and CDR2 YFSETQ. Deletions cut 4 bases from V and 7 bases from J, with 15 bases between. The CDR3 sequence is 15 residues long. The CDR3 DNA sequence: TGCGCCAGCAGCGCCCGCGGGGGGCGGAATTCACCCCTCCACTTT. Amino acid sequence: CASSARGGRNSPLHF.

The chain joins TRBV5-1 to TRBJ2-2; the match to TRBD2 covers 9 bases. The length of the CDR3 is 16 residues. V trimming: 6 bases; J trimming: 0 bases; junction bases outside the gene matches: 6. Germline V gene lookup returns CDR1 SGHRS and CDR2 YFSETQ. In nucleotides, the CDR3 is TGCGCCAGCACCGAGCGGGGGGCCCCGAACACCGGGGAGCTGTTTTTT. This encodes CASTERGAPNTGELFF. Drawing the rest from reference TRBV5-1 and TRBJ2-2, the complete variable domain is KAGVTQTPRYLIKTRGQQVTLSCSPISGHRSVSWYQQTPGQGLQFLFEYFSETQRNKGNFPGRFSGRQFSNSRSEMNVSTLELGDSALYLCASTERGAPNTGELFFGEGSRLTVL.

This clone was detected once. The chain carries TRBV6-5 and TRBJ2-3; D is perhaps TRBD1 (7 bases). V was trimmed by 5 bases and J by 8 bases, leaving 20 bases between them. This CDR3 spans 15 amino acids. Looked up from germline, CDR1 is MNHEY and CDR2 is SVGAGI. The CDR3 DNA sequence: TGTGCCAGCAGTAAGCGACAGGGAGGAAGTTTTACGCAGTATTTT. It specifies CASSKRQGGSFTQYF.

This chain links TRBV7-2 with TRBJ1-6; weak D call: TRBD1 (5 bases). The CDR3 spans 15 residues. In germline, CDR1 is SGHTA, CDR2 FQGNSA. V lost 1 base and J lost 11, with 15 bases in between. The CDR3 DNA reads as TGTGCCAGCAGCTTAGAGGCAGGAGGGGTAGCACCCCTCCACTTT. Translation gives CASSLEAGGVAPLHF.

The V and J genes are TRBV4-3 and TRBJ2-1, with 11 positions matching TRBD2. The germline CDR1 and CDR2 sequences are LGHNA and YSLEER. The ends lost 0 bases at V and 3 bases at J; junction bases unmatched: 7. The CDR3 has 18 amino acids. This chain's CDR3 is CASSQDWTSGLGYNEQFF. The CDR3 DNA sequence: TGCGCCAGCAGCCAAGATTGGACTAGCGGGCTAGGCTACAATGAGCAGTTCTTC.

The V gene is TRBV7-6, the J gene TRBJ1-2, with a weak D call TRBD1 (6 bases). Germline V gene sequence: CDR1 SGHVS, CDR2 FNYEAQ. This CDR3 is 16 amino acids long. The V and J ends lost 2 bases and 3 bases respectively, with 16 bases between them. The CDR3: CASSLSRAGDDYGYTF. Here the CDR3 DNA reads TGTGCCAGCAGCTTAAGCCGCGCAGGGGATGACTATGGCTACACCTTC.

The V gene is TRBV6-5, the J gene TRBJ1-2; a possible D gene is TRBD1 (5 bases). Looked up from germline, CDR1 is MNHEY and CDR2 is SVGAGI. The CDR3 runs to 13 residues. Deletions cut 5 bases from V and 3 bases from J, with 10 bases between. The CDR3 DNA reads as TGTGCCAGCAGTGAAGGGGCGGACTATGGCTACACCTTC. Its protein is CASSEGADYGYTF.

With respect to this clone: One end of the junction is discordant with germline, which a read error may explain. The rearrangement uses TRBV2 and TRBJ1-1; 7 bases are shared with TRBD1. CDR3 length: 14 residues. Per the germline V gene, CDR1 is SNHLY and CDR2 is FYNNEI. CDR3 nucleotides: TGTGCCAGCAGACGCGAGACAGGGAACCCTGAAGCTTTCTTT. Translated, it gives CASRRETGNPEAFF.

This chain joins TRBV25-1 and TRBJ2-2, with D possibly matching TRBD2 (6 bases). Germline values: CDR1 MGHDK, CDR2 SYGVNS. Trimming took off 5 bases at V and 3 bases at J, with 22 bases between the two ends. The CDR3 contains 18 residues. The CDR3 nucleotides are TGTGCCAGCAGTAAAGGGCAGGGCGGGAATTCGGACACCGGGGAGCTGTTTTTT. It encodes CASSKGQGGNSDTGELFF. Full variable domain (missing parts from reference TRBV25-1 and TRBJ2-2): EADIYQTPRYLVIGTGKKITLECSQTMGHDKMYWYQQDPGMELHLIHYSYGVNSTEKGDLSSESTVSRIRTEHFPLTLESARPSHTSQYLCASSKGQGGNSDTGELFFGEGSRLTVL.

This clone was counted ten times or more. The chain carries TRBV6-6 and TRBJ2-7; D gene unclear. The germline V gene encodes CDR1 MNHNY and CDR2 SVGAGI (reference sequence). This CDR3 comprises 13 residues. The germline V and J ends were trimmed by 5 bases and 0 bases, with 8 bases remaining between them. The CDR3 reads CASSRYTSYEQYF. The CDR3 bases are TGTGCCAGCAGTCGATACACCTCCTACGAGCAGTACTTC.

This chain's CDR3 is CASSLTPASAKFF. The CDR3, as DNA: TGTGCCAGCAGCTTAACCCCGGCTAGCGCGAAGTTCTTC. The rearrangement uses TRBV11-3 and TRBJ2-1; possibly TRBD2 for D (6 bases). The CDR3 covers 13 residues. V gave up 2 bases and J gave up 14 bases, with 16 bases separating them. CDR1 is SGHNT, CDR2 YENEEA, per germline. The complete variable domain, with remaining parts taken from reference TRBV11-3 and TRBJ2-1, reads EAGVVQSPRYKIIEKKQPVAFWCNPISGHNTLYWYLQNLGQGPELLIRYENEEAVDDSQLPKDRFSAERLKGVDSTLKIQPAELGDSAVYLCASSLTPASAKFFGPGTRLTVL.

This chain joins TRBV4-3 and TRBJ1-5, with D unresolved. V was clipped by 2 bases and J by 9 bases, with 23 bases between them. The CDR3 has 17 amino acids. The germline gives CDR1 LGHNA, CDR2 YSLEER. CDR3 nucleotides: TGCGCCAGCAGCCAATATGCCGTGGTGGAAGGGAGTCGGCCCCAGCATTTT. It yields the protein CASSQYAVVEGSRPQHF.

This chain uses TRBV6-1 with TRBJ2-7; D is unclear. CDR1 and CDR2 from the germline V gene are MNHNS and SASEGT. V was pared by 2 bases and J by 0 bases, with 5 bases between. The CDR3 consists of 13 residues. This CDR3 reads CASSEQNSYEQYF. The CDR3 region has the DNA TGTGCCAGCAGTGAACAGAACTCCTACGAGCAGTACTTC.